This TCR beta chain was observed in a study of OX40 agonist ivuxolimab in advanced cancers. Whole-study results and caveats: The specificity for antigen of the expanded peripheral T cells was not determined. At 0.1 to 3.0 mg/kg and by week 6, clonal expansion occurred in CD4+ and CD8+ blood T cells.

Concerning this clone itself: Its antigen is as yet unknown.

Libraries were prepared by immunoSEQ multiplex PCR; TCRdb keeps only in-frame clonotypes and omits some of them. The sample contains more than 65,000 clones, around nine tenths of which appear only once. The sequence was collected from an adult with an advanced solid tumor such as melanoma, head and neck, liver or kidney cancer. Sequences were derived from CD4+ or CD8+ T cells sorted from blood, sampled in a trial of the OX40 agonist ivuxolimab.

The CDR3 DNA sequence: TGTGCCAGCAGTGATAACGGGAGGATCACAGATACGCAGTATTTT. Translating gives CASSDNGRITDTQYF. V gene TRBV2 combines with J gene TRBJ2-3; TRBD2 agrees at 7 bases. CDR1 is SNHLY and CDR2 is FYNNEI in the germline V gene. The CDR3 has 15 amino acids. Unmatched junction bases numbered 5, after V lost 3 bases and J lost 2 bases.